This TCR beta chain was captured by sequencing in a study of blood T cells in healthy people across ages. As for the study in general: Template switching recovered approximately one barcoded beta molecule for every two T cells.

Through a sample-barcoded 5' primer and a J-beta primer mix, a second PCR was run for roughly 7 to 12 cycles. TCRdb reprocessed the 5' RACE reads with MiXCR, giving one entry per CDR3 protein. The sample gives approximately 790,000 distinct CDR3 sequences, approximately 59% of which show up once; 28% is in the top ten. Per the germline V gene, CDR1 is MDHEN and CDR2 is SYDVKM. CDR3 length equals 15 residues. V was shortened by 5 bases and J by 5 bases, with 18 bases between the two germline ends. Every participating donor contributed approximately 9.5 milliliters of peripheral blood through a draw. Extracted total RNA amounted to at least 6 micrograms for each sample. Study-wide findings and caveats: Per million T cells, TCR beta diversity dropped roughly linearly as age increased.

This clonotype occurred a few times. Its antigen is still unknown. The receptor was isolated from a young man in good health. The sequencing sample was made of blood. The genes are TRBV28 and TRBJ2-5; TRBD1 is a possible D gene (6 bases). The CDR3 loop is CASSGFTGIFETQYF. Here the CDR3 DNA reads TGTGCCAGCAGTGGTTTTACAGGGATTTTTGAGACCCAGTACTTC.